The rows below give T cell receptor beta chains drawn from one sample of a study of control samples from healthy donors and cancer patients. Assay used: immunoSEQ multiplex PCR; TCRdb lists only in-frame clones, some missing. The repertoire holds 90,000 or so clones, with 85% to 90% as singletons. Sequenced input: PBMCs. These receptors were obtained from a woman in her fifties or sixties with colorectal cancer. Each CDR3 is given with its conserved first and last residue. D genes are given only for firm matches. Where a row states a size, it is once, few, many or the class of an expanded clone; other rows omit it.

CDR3nt	CDR3aa	j_gene	d_gene	abundance	v_gene	len
TGTGCCAGCAGGGCCCTTTTCGCGAACACTGAAGCTTTCTTT	CASRALFANTEAFF	TRBJ1-1	-	-	TRBV6-5	14
TGTGCCTGGAGCCTAACGGGTACAACTAATGAAAAACTGTTTTTT	CAWSLTGTTNEKLFF	TRBJ1-4	-	-	TRBV30	15
TGTGCCAGCAGCCGTAGGGACTATTCCCCCTATGGCTACACCTTC	CASSRRDYSPYGYTF	TRBJ1-2	-	once	TRBV5-8	15
TGTGCCAGTATGCTAGCGGGGGTTTCTGGTACGCAGTATTTT	CASMLAGVSGTQYF	TRBJ2-3	TRBD2	-	TRBV19	14
TGTGCCAGCAGCTTAGAGAGGGATCCTGAGCAGTTCTTC	CASSLERDPEQFF	TRBJ2-1	-	-	TRBV7-2	13
TGTGCCAGCAGTGATTCCGCTAGCTGGTACAATGAGCAGTTCTTC	CASSDSASWYNEQFF	TRBJ2-1	-	-	TRBV6-1	15
TGTGCCAGCAGCTTAGCGCGGGGGCTCTTGCAGCCCCAGCATTTT	CASSLARGLLQPQHF	TRBJ1-5	-	-	TRBV7-2	15
TGTGCCAGCTCACCTTCCGGGTTATCGAATGAGCAGTTCTTC	CASSPSGLSNEQFF	TRBJ2-1	-	-	TRBV18	14
TGTGCCAGCAGTTCCCGATACACTGAAGCTTTCTTT	CASSSRYTEAFF	TRBJ1-1	-	-	TRBV12-3/TRBV12-4	12
TGTGCCAGCAGGGGACAGGGATATGGCTACACCTTC	CASRGQGYGYTF	TRBJ1-2	TRBD1	-	TRBV27	12
TGTGCCAGCAGCCCGGGACTAGCGGGGGGCGGGGAGACCCAGTACTTC	CASSPGLAGGGETQYF	TRBJ2-5	TRBD2	-	TRBV3-1/TRBV3-2	16
TGTGCCAGCAGTTACTCAACAGGGAACACTGAAGCTTTCTTT	CASSYSTGNTEAFF	TRBJ1-1	-	-	TRBV6-2/TRBV6-3	14
TGTGCCAGCAGTGAGGCTCCTAGCTGGCGCTATGGCTACACCTTC	CASSEAPSWRYGYTF	TRBJ1-2	-	-	TRBV2	15
TGTGCCAGCAGCAGGCGAGGGACTGAAGCTTTCTTT	CASSRRGTEAFF	TRBJ1-1	-	-	TRBV28	12
TGTGCTAGTGGTCCAGGGGGCTCTGGGGCCAACGTCCTGACTTTC	CASGPGGSGANVLTF	TRBJ2-6	TRBD1	-	TRBV12-5	15
TGTGCCAGCGCCCAGGACCGTCTCTATGGCTACACCTTC	CASAQDRLYGYTF	TRBJ1-2	-	-	TRBV7-2	13
TGTGCCAGCAGTTACTCGCGGGGGGTAAAAGAGCAGTTCTTC	CASSYSRGVKEQFF	TRBJ2-1	TRBD2	few	TRBV6-5	14